The 13 T cell receptor beta chains presented below share a single source sample, sequenced in a study of identifying expanded T cells in peripheral blood. Repertoires were generated with immunoSEQ multiplex PCR, while TCRdb's copy carries only in-frame clones and drops some. The data show about 82,000 clones, roughly 90% seen once. The source material was blood. Source of these receptors: a person aged 18-70 years in good health.

This clone was counted a single time. The genes are TRBV10-3 and TRBJ1-5; D is unresolved. Trimming removed 3 bases at V and 4 bases at J, with 4 bases between. The CDR3 is made up of 12 amino acids. Germline-derived CDR1 and CDR2 are ENHRY and SYGVKD. As DNA, the CDR3 is TGTGCCATCAGTGACCAAAATCAGCCCCAGCATTTT. It codes for CAISDQNQPQHF.

The chain couples TRBV6-5 to TRBJ2-7; D gene uncertain. CDR1 and CDR2 from the germline V gene are MNHEY and SVGAGI. The CDR3 is 15 amino acids. Trimming removed 2 bases at V and 0 bases at J, with 11 bases between. The CDR3 DNA is TGTGCCAGCAGTTACGGTCCGGAAATCTCCTACGAGCAGTACTTC. Translation: CASSYGPEISYEQYF.

This clone was picked up a small number of times. V and J are TRBV19 and TRBJ1-6; tentative D call: TRBD1 (5 bases). This CDR3 contains 13 residues. The germline V gene has CDR1 LNHDA and CDR2 SQIVND (reference sequence). V lost 5 bases and J 6 bases, leaving 8 bases between the germline ends. CDR3 in DNA: TGTGCCAGTAGTTTGGGACCTAATTCACCCCTCCACTTT. It yields the protein CASSLGPNSPLHF.

The rearrangement joins TRBV19 to TRBJ2-1; D is unclear. Trimming stripped 5 bases from V and 0 bases from J, with 17 bases between. The CDR3 runs to 17 residues. Germline V gene lookup returns CDR1 LNHDA and CDR2 SQIVND (reference sequence). CDR3 sequence reads: CASSPTAPRSSYNEQFF. Written as DNA, the CDR3 is TGTGCCAGTAGTCCCACAGCTCCCCGAAGCTCCTACAATGAGCAGTTCTTC.

This rearrangement joins TRBV6-1 to TRBJ1-1, with D unclear. From germline, CDR1 is MNHNS and CDR2 SASEGT. The CDR3 covers 13 residues. V was cut by 5 bases and J by 2 bases, with 9 bases left in between. This CDR3 reads CASSPKGNTEAFF. DNA of the CDR3: TGTGCCAGCAGTCCGAAAGGAAACACTGAAGCTTTCTTT.

The chain recombines TRBV19 with TRBJ2-3; 8 nucleotides match TRBD1. V was pared by 6 bases and J by 3 bases, with 8 bases of the junction left unmatched. This CDR3 has 15 residues. CDR1 LNHDA and CDR2 SQIVND come from the germline V gene (reference sequence). CDR3 sequence reads: CASSQTGVETDTQYF. Written as DNA, the CDR3 is TGTGCCAGTAGCCAGACAGGGGTAGAGACAGATACGCAGTATTTT.

The chain uses TRBV5-4 and TRBJ1-6; TRBD1 matches 7 bases. This CDR3 region has 15 residues. J lost 4 bases, V lost 2 bases, and 3 bases had no gene match. Germline V gene data show CDR1 as SGHNT and CDR2 as YYREEE (reference sequence). In DNA, the CDR3 is TGTGCCAGCAGCTTCGCAGGGGGTTATAATTCACCCCTCCACTTT. This translates into CASSFAGGYNSPLHF. The full variable domain, in which reference TRBV5-4 and TRBJ1-6 provide the parts outside the CDR3, is ETGVTQSPTHLIKTRGQQVTLRCSSQSGHNTVSWYQQALGQGPQFIFQYYREEENGRGNFPPRFSGLQFPNYSSELNVNALELDDSALYLCASSFAGGYNSPLHFGNGTRLTVT.

This chain connects TRBV9 to TRBJ2-7; D is uncertain. Trimming removed 0 bases at V and 1 base at J, with 8 bases between. Germline assignment: CDR1 SGDLS and CDR2 YYNGEE. The length of the CDR3 is 14 residues. CDR3 protein: CASSVAPVSYEQYF. DNA of the CDR3: TGTGCCAGCAGCGTAGCCCCAGTATCCTACGAGCAGTACTTC.

The chain joins TRBV5-4 to TRBJ2-7, with 8 bases lining up with TRBD2. The CDR3 length is 13 residues. Germline loops: CDR1 SGHNT, CDR2 YYREEE (reference sequence). V was pared by 4 bases and J by 6 bases, with 6 bases of the junction left unmatched. In DNA form, the CDR3 reads TGTGCCAGCAGCGCAACCGGGGGGGCCGAGCAGTACTTC. This sequence encodes CASSATGGAEQYF.

This clone has a single count. The V and J genes are TRBV6-5 and TRBJ2-1; 9 nucleotides agree with TRBD2. Germline V CDR1 and CDR2: MNHEY, SVGAGI. The CDR3 is made up of 16 amino acids. V shed 4 bases and J 0 bases; nucleotides not matched to a gene: 4. CDR3 sequence reads: CASSSSGGISYNEQFF. CDR3 DNA sequence: TGTGCCAGCAGTTCCAGCGGGGGGATCTCCTACAATGAGCAGTTCTTC.

This clone was seen only a few times. The chain combines TRBV18 with TRBJ1-2; D not resolved. Trimming pared 2 bases from V and 6 bases from J, leaving 13 bases between. The CDR3 has 14 amino acids. CDR1 KGHSH and CDR2 LQKENI come from the germline V gene. The CDR3 reads CASSPRAESDGYTF. DNA of the CDR3: TGTGCCAGCTCACCAAGGGCCGAAAGCGATGGCTACACCTTC.

The CDR3 DNA reads as TGCGCCAGCAGCCAACAAGCTACTCAGGGGACAGATACGCAGTATTTT. It translates to CASSQQATQGTDTQYF. This sequence joins TRBV5-1 and TRBJ2-3; TRBD1 is a possible D gene (6 bases). V was cut by 4 bases and J by 3 bases, with 18 bases left in between. The CDR3 runs 16 residues. Per the germline V gene, CDR1 is SGHRS and CDR2 is YFSETQ.

For this clone: The sample contains more than one DNA sequence encoding this CDR3. The chain links TRBV18 to TRBJ2-5; tentative D call: TRBD2 (5 bases). Germline values: CDR1 KGHSH, CDR2 LQKENI. V was cut by 2 bases and J by 4 bases, with 8 bases left in between. The CDR3 covers 13 residues. The CDR3 is CASSPGLRETQYF. The DNA of the CDR3 is TGTGCCAGCTCACCAGGACTGAGAGAGACCCAGTACTTC.